The 32 T cell receptor beta chains reported below all come from one sample, sequenced in a study of T cells after yellow fever vaccination. TCRdb re-called the 5' RACE reads with MiXCR, one entry per CDR3 protein. The repertoire holds a few hundred thousand distinct CDR3 sequences, with 6.9% as singletons. The sample here was CD4+ T cells sorted from PBMCs, taken 15 days after the yellow fever booster vaccination. These receptors originate from a man aged 30 to 45 who received the YFV17D yellow fever vaccine.

The sample holds many counts of this clonotype. The CDR3 region is CASSFYKAPYNEQFF. In DNA form, the CDR3 reads TGTGCCAGCAGCTTTTACAAAGCTCCCTACAATGAGCAGTTCTTC. The chain has TRBV11-1 and TRBJ2-1; the D is unclear. CDR3 length equals 15 residues. V dropped 3 bases and J dropped 2 bases, with 11 bases sitting between them. Germline V gene data show CDR1 as SGHAT and CDR2 as FQDESV (reference sequence).

This clonotype was recorded many times. The gene calls are TRBV6-2 or TRBV6-3 and TRBJ2-5, with D possibly matching TRBD2 (5 bases). The length of the CDR3 is 13 residues. Germline V CDR1 and CDR2: MNHEY, SVGEGT. V was trimmed by 4 bases and J by 4 bases, leaving 10 bases between them. In DNA, the CDR3 is TGTGCCAGCAGTTTTTCAGGAGGAGAGACCCAGTACTTC. Translation: CASSFSGGETQYF.

This clonotype was observed many times. The chain combines TRBV3-1 with TRBJ2-1; 8 bases agree with TRBD2. CDR3 length equals 16 residues. V lost 4 bases, J lost 1 base, and 6 bases stayed unmatched. CDR1 and CDR2 (germline): LGHDT, YNNKEL (reference sequence). The CDR3 DNA reads as TGTGCCAGCAGCCCAACCGAGCGGGGGTCCTACAATGAGCAGTTCTTC. Translation: CASSPTERGSYNEQFF.

CDR3 loop: CASSLGSSGEGREQFF. Written as DNA, the CDR3 is TGTGCCAGCAGCTTAGGGTCTAGCGGCGAGGGTAGGGAGCAGTTCTTC. The chain has TRBV7-2 and TRBJ2-1; 7 nucleotides line up with TRBD2. Germline lookup yields CDR1 SGHTA and CDR2 FQGNSA. The J segment lost 10 bases and the V segment lost 1 base, leaving 13 bases of the junction unmatched. The CDR3 extends over 16 amino acids. Full variable domain (outside the CDR3, taken from reference TRBV7-2 and TRBJ2-1): GAGVSQSPSNKVTEKGKDVELRCDPISGHTALYWYRQSLGQGLEFLIYFQGNSAPDKSGLPSDRFSAERTGGSVSTLTIQRTQQEDSAVYLCASSLGSSGEGREQFFGPGTRLTVL.

The J gene is TRBJ2-5, the V gene TRBV7-2; D is perhaps TRBD2 (6 bases). CDR1 and CDR2 from the germline V gene are SGHTA and FQGNSA. V lost 4 bases and J 1 base, leaving 16 bases between the germline ends. The CDR3 consists of 16 residues. CDR3 sequence (DNA): TGTGCCAGCAGCTCGCCCCCGGGCGGGGCCCAAGAGACCCAGTACTTC. Protein sequence: CASSSPPGGAQETQYF. Based on the CDR3 plus reference TRBV7-2 and TRBJ2-5, the full variable domain is GAGVSQSPSNKVTEKGKDVELRCDPISGHTALYWYRQSLGQGLEFLIYFQGNSAPDKSGLPSDRFSAERTGGSVSTLTIQRTQQEDSAVYLCASSSPPGGAQETQYFGPGTRLLVL.

The J gene is TRBJ2-1, the V gene TRBV29-1; TRBD2 aligns across 10 bases. The germline V gene encodes CDR1 SQVTM and CDR2 ANQGSEA. The CDR3 runs 15 residues. The trim removed 4 bases at V and 8 bases at J, leaving 11 bases unmatched. This CDR3 reads CSVGGGLAGVDEQFF. In DNA form, the CDR3 reads TGCAGCGTTGGGGGGGGGCTAGCGGGAGTGGATGAGCAGTTCTTC.

This clonotype was detected a few times. The rearrangement uses TRBV11-2 and TRBJ2-1, with D perhaps matching TRBD2 (6 bases). V lost 5 bases to trimming and J lost 9 bases, with 29 bases between them. Germline-derived CDR1 and CDR2 are SGHAT and FQNNGV. The CDR3 loop spans 18 amino acids. The CDR3: CASSPGAHDSGPSFEQFF. The CDR3 bases are TGTGCCAGCAGCCCCGGAGCGCATGATAGCGGCCCCAGTTTTGAGCAGTTCTTC.

This clonotype was counted between two and nine times. This chain links TRBV9 with TRBJ2-1; D is possibly TRBD2 (5 bases). V was pared by 0 bases and J by 1 base, with 11 bases between. Germline CDR1 is SGDLS and CDR2 is YYNGEE. The CDR3 has 16 amino acids. The CDR3 sequence is CASSVGGPGSYNEQFF. The CDR3 DNA follows: TGTGCCAGCAGCGTAGGAGGGCCTGGGTCCTACAATGAGCAGTTCTTC.

The chain recombines TRBV27 with TRBJ2-1; D not certain. V was trimmed by 2 bases and J by 5 bases, leaving 13 bases between them. Germline V lookup: CDR1 MNHEY, CDR2 SMNVEV (reference sequence). The CDR3 totals 15 residues. In nucleotides, the CDR3 is TGTGCCAGCAGTTTACTGGGGAACCCCCACAATGAGCAGTTCTTC. Amino acids: CASSLLGNPHNEQFF.

Comments on this clonotype: The junction and the germline gene differ at one end; a read error may be behind it. V gene TRBV5-1 combines with J gene TRBJ2-7; 7 nucleotides match TRBD2. The CDR3 is made up of 16 amino acids. Per the germline V gene, CDR1 is SGHRS and CDR2 is YFSETQ. The chain's CDR3 is CVSSLEARSGIVEQYF. DNA for the CDR3: TGCGTCAGCAGCTTGGAAGCCAGAAGCGGGATTGTCGAGCAGTACTTC.

This clonotype has a handful of counts. V is TRBV11-2 and J is TRBJ2-5; the match to TRBD2 covers 8 bases. The CDR3 is 16 amino acids. V dropped 2 bases and J dropped 1; count of bases not matched to a gene: 6. Germline CDR1 is SGHAT and CDR2 is FQNNGV. CDR3 sequence reads: CASSLRSGGIQETQYF. The CDR3 DNA follows: TGTGCCAGCAGCTTACGGTCGGGAGGGATCCAAGAGACCCAGTACTTC.

For this clonotype: The conserved phenylalanine or tryptophan is not found at the CDR3 terminus, so this likely reflects a read error. The chain carries TRBV20-1 and TRBJ2-7; 8 bases map to TRBD1. CDR1 is DFQATT and CDR2 is SNEGSKA in the germline V gene (reference sequence). Losses at the gene ends were 2 bases for V and 6 bases for J; bases not matched to a gene: 9. CDR3 size: 14 residues. The CDR3 DNA follows: TGCAGTGCTAGATTCCGGGACAGGTACTCCGAGCAGTACCTC. Translating it yields CSARFRDRYSEQYL.

V is TRBV20-1 and J is TRBJ2-7; D is uncertain. V was clipped by 3 bases and J by 3 bases, with 12 bases between them. Germline V gives CDR1 DFQATT, CDR2 SNEGSKA (reference sequence). This CDR3 is built from 13 residues. CDR3 DNA sequence: TGCAGTGCTAGCCCCCCAGCCATCTACGAGCAGTACTTC. This translates into CSASPPAIYEQYF.

About this clonotype itself: Its ends do not fully match the called genes, so a read error is possible. The genes are TRBV7-2 and TRBJ2-4; 12 bases are shared with TRBD2. In germline, CDR1 is SGHTA, CDR2 FQGNSA. The CDR3 length is 17 residues. The CDR3 spells CASSLGASGRAKNSQYF. The CDR3 coding sequence is TGTGCCAGCAGCTTAGGCGCTAGCGGGAGGGCCAAAAACAGTCAGTACTTC.

Only a few counts were recorded for this clonotype. The rearrangement uses TRBV6-5 and TRBJ2-7; TRBD1 agrees at 7 bases. This CDR3 has 15 amino acids. Germline lookup yields CDR1 MNHEY and CDR2 SVGAGI. J gave up 6 bases and V 4 bases, and 12 bases lay outside the gene matches. The CDR3 region is CASSSKTGSVAEQYF. The CDR3 DNA follows: TGTGCCAGCAGTTCCAAGACAGGGTCAGTCGCCGAGCAGTACTTC.

The chain recombines TRBV20-1 with TRBJ2-2, with D possibly matching TRBD1 (5 bases). The V gene lost 3 bases and the J gene lost 7 bases, with 15 bases spanning the gap. The CDR3 extends over 14 amino acids. Per the germline V gene, CDR1 is DFQATT and CDR2 is SNEGSKA (reference sequence). This chain's CDR3 is CSASVRVRSGELFF. CDR3 nucleotides: TGCAGTGCTAGTGTCAGGGTCCGGAGCGGGGAGCTGTTTTTT.

This clonotype was seen repeatedly, ten times or more. This rearrangement joins TRBV5-1 to TRBJ2-1, with no clear D. Germline CDR1 is SGHRS and CDR2 is YFSETQ. The CDR3 is 11 residues long. Deletions cut 4 bases from V and 8 bases from J, with 7 bases between. The CDR3, as DNA: TGCGCCAGCAGCCTCGGATATGAGCAGTTCTTC. Translated, it gives CASSLGYEQFF.

The chain is built from TRBV29-1 and TRBJ2-2; the D call may be TRBD1 or TRBD2 (5 bases each). CDR3 length: 20 amino acids. Trimming left V 3 bases short and J 3 bases short, with 29 bases between. The germline V gene has CDR1 SQVTM and CDR2 ANQGSEA. The DNA for the CDR3 is TGCAGCGTTGATGGCTTTTGGAGGTACAGGCCCGAAAAATACACCGGGGAGCTGTTTTTT. It codes for CSVDGFWRYRPEKYTGELFF.

Worth noting for this clonotype: A junction boundary mismatches the germline segment, possibly from a read error. The gene calls are TRBV7-2 and TRBJ2-1, with 10 bases matching TRBD1. The CDR3 sequence is 13 residues long. The germline gives CDR1 SGHTA, CDR2 FQGNSA. CDR3 in amino acids: CASSLVAGQGEGF. Written as DNA, the CDR3 is TGTGCCAGCAGCTTAGTCGCTGGACAGGGGGAAGGCTTC.

At least ten counts were recorded for this clonotype. The gene calls are TRBV11-2 and TRBJ2-4, with D perhaps matching TRBD1 or TRBD2 (7 bases each). The CDR3 consists of 18 residues. V shed 3 bases and J shed 0 bases, with 18 bases lying between them. The germline gives CDR1 SGHAT, CDR2 FQNNGV. CDR3 residues: CASSLLAQGGIAKNIQYF. The CDR3 bases are TGTGCCAGCAGCTTGCTCGCTCAGGGGGGGATAGCCAAAAACATTCAGTACTTC. The full variable domain, with the rest looked up from reference TRBV11-2 and TRBJ2-4, is EAGVAQSPRYKIIEKRQSVAFWCNPISGHATLYWYQQILGQGPKLLIQFQNNGVVDDSQLPKDRFSAERLKGVDSTLKIQPAKLEDSAVYLCASSLLAQGGIAKNIQYFGAGTRLSVL.

Ten or more counts support this clonotype. The V call is TRBV14, the J call TRBJ1-4; 7 positions match TRBD1. V shed 6 bases, J shed 7 bases, and the junction held 11 bases outside the gene matches. This CDR3 contains 15 residues. CDR1 and CDR2 (germline): SGHDN, FVKESK. As DNA, the CDR3 is TGTGCCAGCAGTCAAAGACAGGGAGAAACTGAAAAACTGTTTTTT. Its translation is CASSQRQGETEKLFF.

This clonotype appeared many times. The V and J genes are TRBV6-1 and TRBJ2-3; D unresolved. V gave up 7 bases and J gave up 1 base, with 15 bases separating them. Germline CDR1 is MNHNS and CDR2 is SASEGT. The CDR3 length is 15 residues. The CDR3 DNA follows: TGTGCCAGCACTCGACCCTCCACCGGCACAGATACGCAGTATTTT. This encodes CASTRPSTGTDTQYF.

The chain carries TRBV12-2 and TRBJ2-1; the table's TRBD1 call for D was not verified on the DNA. TRBV12-2 corresponds to a pseudogene. The CDR3 totals 15 residues. Here the CDR3 DNA reads TGTGCAAGTCGCTTACGAGACAGGCGTCTTGATGAGCAGTTCTTC. It is translated as CASRLRDRRLDEQFF.

V usage is TRBV20-1 and J usage is TRBJ1-2; D might be TRBD1 (5 bases). V lost 5 bases and J 2 bases, leaving 15 bases between the germline ends. The CDR3 is 14 residues long. CDR1 DFQATT and CDR2 SNEGSKA come from the germline V gene (reference sequence). The CDR3 reads CSAWAYGTNYGYTF. In nucleotides, the CDR3 is TGCAGTGCTTGGGCCTACGGGACGAACTATGGCTACACCTTC.

This clonotype was counted only a few times. For the CDR3, the DNA is TGCGCCAGCAGCGCGGACAGGGGGCGCGGAGAGACCCAGTACTTC. It yields the protein CASSADRGRGETQYF. The chain recombines TRBV5-1 with TRBJ2-5; 11 bases map to TRBD1. This CDR3 contains 15 residues. Trimming at V came to 4 bases and at J to 4 bases, leaving 6 bases not matched to a gene. CDR1 SGHRS and CDR2 YFSETQ come from the germline V gene.

Many counts were recorded for this clonotype. The CDR3: CASSTGQGYNEQFF. The CDR3 DNA reads TGCGCCAGCAGTACGGGACAGGGATACAATGAGCAGTTCTTC. V usage is TRBV5-1 and J usage is TRBJ2-1; 9 nucleotides line up with TRBD1. This CDR3 has 14 amino acids. V shed 5 bases, J shed 4 bases, and the junction held 4 bases outside the gene matches. Germline assignment: CDR1 SGHRS and CDR2 YFSETQ. The full variable domain, in which reference TRBV5-1 and TRBJ2-1 provide the parts outside the CDR3, is KAGVTQTPRYLIKTRGQQVTLSCSPISGHRSVSWYQQTPGQGLQFLFEYFSETQRNKGNFPGRFSGRQFSNSRSEMNVSTLELGDSALYLCASSTGQGYNEQFFGPGTRLTVL.

The genes are TRBV7-2 and TRBJ2-2; D is uncertain. The CDR3 runs 14 residues. Trimming pared 0 bases from V and 7 bases from J, leaving 9 bases between. Germline values: CDR1 SGHTA, CDR2 FQGNSA. CDR3 protein: CASSLAAVIGELFF. The CDR3 nucleotides are TGTGCCAGCAGCTTAGCCGCCGTCATCGGGGAGCTGTTTTTT.

This rearrangement joins TRBV5-1 to TRBJ2-6; 7 bases are a match to TRBD1. V was pared by 4 bases and J by 0 bases, with 13 bases of the junction left unmatched. The germline V gene has CDR1 SGHRS and CDR2 YFSETQ. This CDR3 comprises 19 residues. In DNA form, the CDR3 reads TGCGCCAGCAGCCCATCAGGTGGGACAGTCTTCTCTGGGGCCAACGTCCTGACTTTC. It encodes CASSPSGGTVFSGANVLTF. The complete variable domain, with remaining parts taken from reference TRBV5-1 and TRBJ2-6, reads KAGVTQTPRYLIKTRGQQVTLSCSPISGHRSVSWYQQTPGQGLQFLFEYFSETQRNKGNFPGRFSGRQFSNSRSEMNVSTLELGDSALYLCASSPSGGTVFSGANVLTFGAGSRLTVL.

This clonotype was counted only a few times. V gene TRBV29-1 combines with J gene TRBJ2-1; a weak D match, TRBD2 (6 bases). The CDR3 is 13 amino acids. The germline gives CDR1 SQVTM, CDR2 ANQGSEA. With 4 bases removed from V and 5 bases from J, the gap between germline ends came to 12 bases. CDR3 DNA sequence: TGCAGCGTTGCGACTAGGCTCGACAATGAGCAGTTCTTC. Encoded protein: CSVATRLDNEQFF.

This clonotype has only a few counts. The rearrangement joins TRBV7-9 to TRBJ2-6; no reliable D call. The length of the CDR3 is 16 residues. Germline values: CDR1 SEHNR, CDR2 FQNEAQ (reference sequence). Trimming took 4 bases from V and 0 from J, leaving 10 bases between them. The CDR3: CASSSRRISGANVLTF. The CDR3 DNA reads as TGTGCCAGCAGCTCCCGACGGATCTCTGGGGCCAACGTCCTGACTTTC. Filled out from reference TRBV7-9 and TRBJ2-6, the complete variable domain reads DTGVSQNPRHKITKRGQNVTFRCDPISEHNRLYWYRQTLGQGPEFLTYFQNEAQLEKSRLLSDRFSAERPKGSFSTLEIQRTEQGDSAMYLCASSSRRISGANVLTFGAGSRLTVL.

In this sample, this clonotype turned up a few times. The genes are TRBV24-1 and TRBJ1-5; D is undetermined. This CDR3 comprises 13 residues. V shed 5 bases and J shed 5 bases, with 9 bases lying between them. Germline lookup yields CDR1 KGHDR and CDR2 SFDVKD. Here the CDR3 DNA reads TGTGCCACCAGTGGAGGGTTGGATCAGCCCCAGCATTTT. This codes for CATSGGLDQPQHF.

The chain employs TRBV7-2 and TRBJ2-1; the D gene is possibly TRBD2 (6 bases). CDR1 and CDR2 (germline): SGHTA, FQGNSA. V shed 1 base and J shed 9 bases, with 10 bases lying between them. This CDR3 region has 13 residues. The CDR3 loop is CASSLERALEQFF. The DNA for the CDR3 is TGTGCCAGCAGCTTAGAGCGGGCACTTGAGCAGTTCTTC.